This T cell receptor (beta chain) was found in a study of cytomegalovirus exposure and HLA in healthy donors. On this clone itself: The antigen is unknown.

The germline gives CDR1 MNHNS, CDR2 SASEGT. CDR3 length: 14 amino acids. The V segment lost 8 bases and the J segment 7 bases; nucleotides outside the gene matches: 10. This PCR relied on a set of 60 Vbeta primers and 13 Jbeta primers. This table comes from immunoSEQ multiplex PCR, and its TCRdb copy is limited to in-frame clones, with some not included. The sample lists 130,000 to 150,000 clones, roughly 80% occurring once. Findings and limits, study-wide: Reportedly, cytomegalovirus status was diagnosed with high sensitivity and specificity.

This chain joins TRBV6-1 and TRBJ2-1; 8 bases map to TRBD1. Sequencing was performed on PBMCs. The TCR comes from a middle-aged man in good health and CMV-seropositive. CDR3 amino acids: CASGTGVSVNEQFF. The CDR3 nucleotides are TGTGCCAGCGGGACAGGTGTTTCGGTTAATGAGCAGTTCTTC.